A selection of T cell receptor beta chains follows, all from one sample in a study of regulatory T cells in long-lasting Graves disease. TCRdb passed the multiplex PCR reads through MiXCR, listing each CDR3 protein once. The sample has a few hundred thousand distinct CDR3 sequences, about 20% seen once. This specimen was peripheral blood mononuclear cells (PBMCs), taken when the disease was refractory, from a patient treated with antithyroid drugs. These TCRs come from a female donor with Graves disease. Each CDR3 is given with its conserved first and last residue. D genes are given only for firm matches. The listing skips clone size in some rows; elsewhere it reads once, few, many or a size class.

>NA|TRBJ1-2|14|NA|TRBV19
CASSITGLSSGYTF
TGTGCCAGTAGTATCACAGGGCTATCAAGTGGCTACACCTTC
>many|TRBJ1-2|13|TRBD1|TRBV20-1
CSARGSGGYGYTF
TGCAGTGCTAGAGGGTCAGGGGGGTATGGCTACACCTTC
>many|TRBJ1-2|15|NA|TRBV28
CASSFPQTIPYGYTF
TGTGCCAGCAGTTTCCCCCAGACTATACCTTATGGCTACACCTTC
>many|TRBJ1-1|12|NA|TRBV20-1
CSARERGTEAFF
TGCAGTGCTAGAGAAAGGGGCACTGAAGCTTTCTTT
>NA|TRBJ2-7|14|NA|TRBV29-1
CSVEVRGIGYEQYF
TGCAGCGTTGAAGTGAGAGGGATAGGGTACGAGCAGTACTTC
>NA|TRBJ1-4|13|TRBD1|TRBV2
CASNRGRDEKLFF
TGTGCCAGCAACAGGGGGAGGGATGAAAAACTGTTTTTT
>few|TRBJ1-5|16|TRBD1|TRBV19
CASSSRDRGSRQPQHF
TGTGCCAGTAGTTCTCGGGACAGGGGATCGAGGCAGCCCCAGCATTTT
>NA|TRBJ2-7|14|NA|TRBV5-1
CASSFQSDYYEQYF
TGCGCCAGCAGCTTTCAAAGTGACTACTACGAGCAGTACTTC
>NA|TRBJ2-7|13|NA|TRBV6-2/TRBV6-3
CASTVSDYYEQYF
TGTGCCAGCACAGTCAGTGACTACTACGAGCAGTACTTC
>NA|TRBJ1-6|13|NA|TRBV10-3
CAISGTWDSPLHF
TGTGCCATCAGTGGGACGTGGGATTCACCCCTCCACTTT
>few|TRBJ1-4|14|TRBD1|TRBV5-1
CASSLLTGNEKLFF
TGCGCCAGCAGCTTGTTGACAGGGAATGAAAAACTGTTTTTT
>many|TRBJ2-5|15|NA|TRBV20-1
CSARDALEYQETQYF
TGCAGTGCTAGGGACGCTCTAGAGTACCAAGAGACCCAGTACTTC